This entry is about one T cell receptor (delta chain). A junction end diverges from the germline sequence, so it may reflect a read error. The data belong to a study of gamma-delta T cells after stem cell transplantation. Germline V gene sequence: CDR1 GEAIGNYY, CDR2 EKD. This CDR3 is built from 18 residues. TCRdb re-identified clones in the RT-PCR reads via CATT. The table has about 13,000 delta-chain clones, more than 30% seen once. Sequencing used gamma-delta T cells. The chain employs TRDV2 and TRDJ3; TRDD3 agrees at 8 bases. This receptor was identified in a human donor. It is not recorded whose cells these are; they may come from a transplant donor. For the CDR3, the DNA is TGTGCCTGTGACACCTGGGGGATCCGCTCCTTGTACACCCTACAGATGTTTTTC. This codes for CACDTWGIRSLYTLQMFF.